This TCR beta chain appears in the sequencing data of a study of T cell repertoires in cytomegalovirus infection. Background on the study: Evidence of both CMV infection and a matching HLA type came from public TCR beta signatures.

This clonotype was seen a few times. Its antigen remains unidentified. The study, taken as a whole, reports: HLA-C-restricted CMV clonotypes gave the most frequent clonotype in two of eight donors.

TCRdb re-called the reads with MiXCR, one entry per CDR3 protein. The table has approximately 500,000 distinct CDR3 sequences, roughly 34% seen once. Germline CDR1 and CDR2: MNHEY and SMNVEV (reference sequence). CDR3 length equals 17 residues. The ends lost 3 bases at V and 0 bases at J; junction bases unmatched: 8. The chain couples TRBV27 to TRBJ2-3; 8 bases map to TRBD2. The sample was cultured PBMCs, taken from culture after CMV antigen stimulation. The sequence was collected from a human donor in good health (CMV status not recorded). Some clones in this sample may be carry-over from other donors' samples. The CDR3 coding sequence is TGTGCCAGCAGTTTCCGTCGACTAGCGCTTAGCACAGATACGCAGTATTTT. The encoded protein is CASSFRRLALSTDTQYF.